The sequence of this T cell receptor (beta chain) was determined in a study of blood T cell repertoires in COVID-19. Study overall: From T cells, B-cell-depleted T cells, or PBMCs came the material, which was cDNA or gDNA.

Using immunoSEQ multiplex PCR, the repertoire was profiled, and TCRdb retains in-frame clones only, with some absent. Of around 60,000 clones listed, 80% to 90% are singletons. J gave up 1 base and V 3 bases, and 2 bases lay outside the gene matches. Germline loops: CDR1 KGHSH, CDR2 LQKENI. The CDR3 is 15 amino acids. This clone was counted once. What was sequenced was peripheral blood. The clonotype comes from a woman aged 60-75 years with COVID-19, enrolled during active disease. The J gene is TRBJ1-1, the V gene TRBV18; TRBD1 agrees at 10 bases. The CDR3 DNA reads TGTGCCAGCTCACCGGGACAGGGGTGGAACACTGAAGCTTTCTTT. Residues: CASSPGQGWNTEAFF.